This T cell receptor (beta chain) was recovered during a study of cytotoxic CD8 clonotypes in ibrutinib-treated CLL. About the research overall: For this cohort, patients were around eleven relapsed/refractory and some 15 treatment-naive, while 17 were IGHV unmutated. Sample averages reached 255,043 productive templates and almost 95,000 productive rearrangements.

This CDR3 contains 13 residues. Trimming shortened V by 1 base and J by 5 bases, and 6 bases separated the two germline ends. In germline, CDR1 is SEHNR, CDR2 FQNEAQ (reference sequence). Generated by immunoSEQ multiplex PCR, the TCRdb table keeps only in-frame clones and is missing some. The sample includes 130,000 or so clones, roughly three quarters of them seen just once. V usage is TRBV7-9 and J usage is TRBJ1-5; no firm D call. This TCR came from a human donor with chronic lymphocytic leukemia. The source was PBMCs, collected after 12 months of ibrutinib treatment. In DNA, the CDR3 is TGTGCCAGCAGCTTAGGGCCAGATCAGCCCCAGCATTTT. This sequence encodes CASSLGPDQPQHF. Supplemented by reference TRBV7-9 and TRBJ1-5, the full variable domain reads DTGVSQNPRHKITKRGQNVTFRCDPISEHNRLYWYRQTLGQGPEFLTYFQNEAQLEKSRLLSDRFSAERPKGSFSTLEIQRTEQGDSAMYLCASSLGPDQPQHFGDGTRLSIL.